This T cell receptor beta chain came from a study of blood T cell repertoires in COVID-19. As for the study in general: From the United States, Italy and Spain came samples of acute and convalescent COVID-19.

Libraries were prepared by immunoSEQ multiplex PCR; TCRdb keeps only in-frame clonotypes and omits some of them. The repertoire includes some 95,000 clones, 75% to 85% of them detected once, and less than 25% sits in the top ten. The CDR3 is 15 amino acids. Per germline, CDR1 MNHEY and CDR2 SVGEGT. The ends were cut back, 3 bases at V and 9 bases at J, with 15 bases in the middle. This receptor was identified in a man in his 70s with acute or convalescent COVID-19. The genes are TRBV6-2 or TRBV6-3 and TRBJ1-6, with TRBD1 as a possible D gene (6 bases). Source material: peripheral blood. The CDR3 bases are TGTGCCAGCAGTTATTCGACCAGGGGAACTTCACCCCTCCACTTT. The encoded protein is CASSYSTRGTSPLHF.